This TCR beta chain was captured in a study of blood T cell repertoires in COVID-19. Study background: Samples of COVID-19 (acute and convalescent) were obtained from the United States, Italy and Spain. PBMCs, B-cell-depleted T cells, or T cells provided the cDNA or gDNA that made up the material.

In the authors' workflow: Estimates of nucleated cell counts were drawn from the amplification of reference gene primers. Generated by immunoSEQ multiplex PCR, the TCRdb table keeps only in-frame clones and is missing some. The D gene and trimming were derived from the DNA, and the V and J assignments and clone size from that table. The sample yields 240,000 or so clones, around 86% seen once. CDR1 and CDR2 from the germline V gene are LNHDA and SQIVND (reference sequence). This CDR3 spans 14 amino acids. The ends were cut back, 7 bases at V and 4 bases at J, with 14 bases in the middle. This receptor was taken from a man aged 80 or over with acute or convalescent COVID-19. The chain uses TRBV19 and TRBJ1-5; no clear D gene. The sample comprised peripheral blood. CDR3 region: CASNSGSRNQPQHF. DNA of the CDR3: TGTGCCAGTAATAGCGGCAGCAGAAATCAGCCCCAGCATTTT. Full variable domain (remainder filled in from reference TRBV19 and TRBJ1-5): DGGITQSPKYLFRKEGQNVTLSCEQNLNHDAMYWYRQDPGQGLRLIYYSQIVNDFQKGDIAEGYSVSREKKESFPLTVTSAQKNPTAFYLCASNSGSRNQPQHFGDGTRLSIL.